This T cell receptor beta chain is from a study of T cell repertoires in cytomegalovirus infection. As for the study in general: Based on public TCR beta signatures, there were indications of CMV infection and of a matching HLA type. The study, taken as a whole, reports: Based on cumulative public TCR beta family frequency, carriers of CMV plus the relevant HLA were identified. The ex vivo response showed dominance by HLA-C-restricted CMV-specific TCR beta clonotypes.

TCRdb processed the reads anew with MiXCR; each CDR3 protein has one entry. The sample comprises 65,000 to 90,000 distinct CDR3 sequences, around 3.4% of which are singletons, and 3.5% to 5% rests with the top ten. V was clipped by 0 bases and J by 12 bases, with 9 bases between them. The length of the CDR3 is 12 residues. The germline V gene encodes CDR1 LGHNA and CDR2 YNFKEQ. This clonotype was found many times. Its antigen is not known. The chain couples TRBV4-2 to TRBJ2-1; no clear D gene. The sequenced sample consisted of PBMCs. The source is a human donor in good health (CMV status not recorded). Some clones in this sample may be carry-over from other donors' samples. CDR3 bases: TGTGCCAGCAGCCAAGAACGGTCGACGCAGTTCTTC. This gives the protein CASSQERSTQFF.